This passage covers 18 T cell receptor beta chains from one sample sequenced in a study of tumor-infiltrating lymphocytes in primary liver carcinoma. From about 530 ng total RNA, TCR beta cDNA was generated with a primer in the constant region. Libraries for TCR beta were built through three nested multiplex PCR rounds, which together made up a slightly modified ARM-PCR procedure. The first two PCR rounds, nine to ten cycles each, used TRBV1-TRBV30 forward primers and a C-beta reverse primer. Using its own MiXCR run on the multiplex PCR reads, TCRdb lists one record per CDR3 protein. The sample yields fewer than 50,000 distinct CDR3 sequences, roughly 74% seen once. Unsorted bulk tissue, roughly 20-32 mg of it, served as the source for co-extraction of RNA and DNA. Sequenced material: tumor-adjacent normal liver tissue. Every receptor here comes from a woman aged 25 to 39 with primary liver carcinoma and hepatitis B virus infection.

Judged by abundance, this clonotype is medium-sized. The V gene is TRBV7-8, the J gene TRBJ2-7; 9 bases match TRBD1. V shed 9 bases and J 2 bases; nucleotides not matched to a gene: 5. Per the germline V gene, CDR1 is SGHVS and CDR2 is FQNEAQ. This CDR3 comprises 13 residues. CDR3 DNA sequence: TGTGCCAGTGGACAGGGGCGCGCCTACGAGCAGTACTTC. It codes for CASGQGRAYEQYF.

To note about this clonotype: A much larger clonotype is one base distant, so this may be a read error. The genes are TRBV28 and TRBJ2-7; D is unclear. In germline, CDR1 is MDHEN, CDR2 SYDVKM. This CDR3 is built from 13 residues. For the CDR3, the DNA is TGTGTCAGCAGTTTGGCAGCCCGCCGGGTCTTAGACTTC. Residues: CVSSLAARRVLDF.

For this clonotype: A much larger clone is a single base away; this may be a read error. The chain recombines TRBV6-4 with TRBJ2-3; TRBD2 aligns across 11 bases. This CDR3 region has 16 residues. CDR1 is MRHNA and CDR2 is SNTAGT in the germline V gene. For the CDR3, the DNA is TGTGCCAGCAGTGACGTAGCGGGAGGGTCCACAAATACGCAGTATTTT. Its translation is CASSDVAGGSTNTQYF.

Concerning this clonotype itself: The junction does not match germline at one end; this may be a read error. For the CDR3, the DNA is TGTGCCAACAGCCAGCAGCGGTCGTTCTACATTGAGCAGTTCTTC. This sequence encodes CANSQQRSFYIEQFF. The chain links TRBV6-1 to TRBJ2-1, with D tentatively TRBD2 (5 bases). The CDR3 runs to 15 residues. Germline V gene data show CDR1 as MNHNS and CDR2 as SASEGT.

Remarks on this clonotype: One end of the junction is discordant with germline, which a read error may explain. The chain employs TRBV12-5 and TRBJ2-1; D perhaps matches TRBD2 (7 bases). In germline, CDR1 is LGHNT, CDR2 FRNRAP. This CDR3 has 15 residues. For the CDR3, the DNA is TGTGCTAGTGGTCCCGGGACAAGGGACTACAATGAGCAGTCCTTC. It encodes CASGPGTRDYNEQSF.

This clonotype was counted many times. The chain is built from TRBV28 and TRBJ2-5; D is perhaps TRBD1 or TRBD2 (5 bases each). CDR1 MDHEN and CDR2 SYDVKM come from the germline V gene. The germline V and J ends were trimmed by 2 bases and 5 bases, with 15 bases remaining between them. This CDR3 contains 15 residues. The CDR3 DNA sequence: TGTGCCAGCAGTTTAAGGGGCACCCGCGGGGAGACCCAGTACTTC. The encoded protein is CASSLRGTRGETQYF.

On this clonotype: A much more abundant neighbour one base away suggests this may be a read error. The V and J genes are TRBV2 and TRBJ2-5; D call uncertain. Germline V lookup: CDR1 SNHLY, CDR2 FYNNEI. The CDR3 totals 16 residues. The CDR3 is CVSSEPYFDGQETQYF. CDR3 bases: TGTGTCAGCAGTGAACCCTATTTCGACGGTCAAGAGACCCAGTACTTC. Combining the CDR3 with reference TRBV2 and TRBJ2-5 gives the whole variable domain EPEVTQTPSHQVTQMGQEVILRCVPISNHLYFYWYRQILGQKVEFLVSFYNNEISEKSEIFDDQFSVERPDGSNFTLKIRSTKLEDSAMYFCVSSEPYFDGQETQYFGPGTRLLVL.

As concerns this clonotype: A much larger clone lies a single base off, so this may be a read error. This chain uses TRBV6-5 with TRBJ1-2; D is ambiguous. The CDR3 length is 15 residues. Germline values: CDR1 MNHEY, CDR2 SVGAGI. V was shortened by 5 bases and J by 2 bases, with 15 bases between the two germline ends. The CDR3 region has the DNA TGTGCCAGCAGTAGAGGACGGTCGGCCAACTATGGCTACACCTTC. Translating gives CASSRGRSANYGYTF.

Comments on this clonotype: A junction boundary mismatches the germline segment, possibly from a read error. The chain combines TRBV4-2 with TRBJ2-2; 7 nucleotides line up with TRBD1. The CDR3 runs to 17 residues. The germline gives CDR1 LGHNA, CDR2 YNFKEQ. The CDR3 is CASSQRGTGVNTVELFF. CDR3 in DNA: TGTGCCAGCAGCCAACGGGGTACAGGGGTGAACACCGTGGAGCTGTTTTTT.

With regard to this clonotype: This could be a read error, since a much larger clone is one nucleotide away. The V gene is TRBV19, the J gene TRBJ2-1, with 9 bases matching TRBD1. This CDR3 spans 15 amino acids. Germline lookup yields CDR1 LNHDA and CDR2 SQIVND (reference sequence). V was clipped by 3 bases and J by 6 bases; unmatched bases: 6. The CDR3 DNA follows: TGTGCCAGTAGTATGGGACAGGGAGACATCAATGAGCAGTTCTTC. As protein: CASSMGQGDINEQFF.

With respect to this clonotype: The junction does not match germline at one end; this may be a read error. This rearrangement joins TRBV6-1 to TRBJ2-7; 9 nucleotides line up with TRBD2. Germline V gene lookup returns CDR1 MNHNS and CDR2 SASEGT. This CDR3 spans 13 amino acids. CDR3 in amino acids: CAGSQRGVYEQYF. As DNA, the CDR3 is TGTGCCGGCAGCCAGCGGGGGGTGTACGAGCAGTACTTC.

This clonotype has a single count. This could be a read error, since a much larger clone is one nucleotide away. The V and J genes are TRBV28 and TRBJ2-7; 10 bases are a match to TRBD2. This CDR3 is built from 15 residues. Looked up from germline, CDR1 is MDHEN and CDR2 is SYDVKM. The CDR3 DNA reads TGTACCAGCAGCAGTACTAGCGGGACCGCCTACGAGCAGTACTTC. Protein sequence: CTSSSTSGTAYEQYF.

In this sample, this clonotype turned up a few times. At one end, the junction sequence differs from germline, possibly due to a read error. The gene calls are TRBV7-8 and TRBJ2-1; 11 bases agree with TRBD2. This CDR3 is built from 16 residues. Germline CDR1 reads SGHVS; CDR2 reads FQNEAQ. In DNA form, the CDR3 reads TGTGCCAGCAGCTCCCGGATTAGCGGGAGGGTTAATGAGCGGTTCTTC. Translating it yields CASSSRISGRVNERFF.

By share, this clonotype counts as medium-sized. The chain links TRBV4-1 to TRBJ2-1; 7 positions agree with TRBD1. The junction had 7 bases not matched to a gene; V was cut back by 6 bases and J by 8 bases. The CDR3 runs 13 residues. Germline CDR1 and CDR2: MGHRA and YSYEKL. CDR3 region: CASRPTGVDEQFF. In DNA, the CDR3 is TGCGCCAGCAGACCTACAGGGGTCGATGAGCAGTTCTTC.

As concerns this clonotype: The junction does not match germline at one end; this may be a read error. The genes are TRBV28 and TRBJ2-7; a possible D gene is TRBD2 (6 bases). The CDR3 totals 14 residues. CDR1 is MDHEN, CDR2 SYDVKM, per germline. The CDR3 spells CASERPGLSYEQYF. Here the CDR3 DNA reads TGTGCCAGCGAACGACCGGGACTCTCCTACGAGCAGTACTTT.

About this clonotype itself: The CDR3 end shows no conserved phenylalanine or tryptophan, and so a read error is likely. The DNA is left out, because the CDR3 cannot be placed on it with certainty; the CDR3 is given as TCRdb lists it. The chain is built from TRBV4-1 and TRBJ1-2; the D call of TRBD1 is as the table states it, not checked on the DNA. The length of the CDR3 is 18 amino acids, counting both ends. From germline, CDR1 is MGHRA and CDR2 YSYEKL. Here the CDR3 reads CASSQVHVSPGQAFGLLQ.

For this clonotype: At one of its ends the junction is not consistent with the germline gene, which may arise from a read error. CDR3 DNA sequence: TGTGATAGCAGTTATCATTACACAGGTACGCAGTATTTT. Translated: CDSSYHYTGTQYF. This rearrangement joins TRBV12-3 or TRBV12-4 to TRBJ2-3; tentative D call: TRBD1 (5 bases). The CDR3 is 13 residues long.

On this clonotype itself: A much larger clone lies one base from this, so it may be a read error. The genes are TRBV5-1 and TRBJ1-4, with a weak D call TRBD1 (5 bases). The length of the CDR3 is 15 residues. Germline assignment: CDR1 SGHRS and CDR2 YFSETQ. The V and J ends lost 5 bases and 8 bases respectively, with 19 bases between them. This chain's CDR3 is CASRSTGPLQEKLFF. The CDR3 DNA reads TGCGCCAGCAGATCAACAGGTCCCCTGCAGGAAAAACTGTTTTTT.